This T cell receptor (beta chain) is from a study of cytomegalovirus exposure and HLA in healthy donors. A word on this clone: Its antigen is undetermined.

The PCR had 60 Vbeta and 13 Jbeta primers. The repertoire was sequenced with immunoSEQ multiplex PCR; TCRdb's copy has only in-frame clones and lacks some. In total, the table holds about 140,000 clones. Findings of the study overall: The productive fraction for most TCR beta V segments was about 87% or about 30% in an earlier analysis. Associated with HLA alleles at 0.05 false discovery rate in a later analysis were about 17,000 TCR beta sequences. In a later analysis, several top co-occurrence clusters appeared linked to parvovirus B19, influenza, CMV and Epstein-Barr virus.

In nominal health when sampled, donors likely had unrecorded immune exposures nonetheless. Material for sequencing was PBMCs. The sequence came from a woman aged 18-29 years in good health and CMV-seronegative.

The CDR3 loop reads CASSYSSSGAYNEQFF. The DNA of the CDR3 is TGTGCCAGCAGTTACTCGAGCAGCGGAGCCTACAATGAGCAGTTCTTC. The chain combines TRBV6-5 with TRBJ2-1; tentatively, D is TRBD2 (5 bases). The length of the CDR3 is 16 residues. V was pared by 0 bases and J by 2 bases, with 11 bases between. CDR1 is MNHEY, CDR2 SVGAGI, per germline.